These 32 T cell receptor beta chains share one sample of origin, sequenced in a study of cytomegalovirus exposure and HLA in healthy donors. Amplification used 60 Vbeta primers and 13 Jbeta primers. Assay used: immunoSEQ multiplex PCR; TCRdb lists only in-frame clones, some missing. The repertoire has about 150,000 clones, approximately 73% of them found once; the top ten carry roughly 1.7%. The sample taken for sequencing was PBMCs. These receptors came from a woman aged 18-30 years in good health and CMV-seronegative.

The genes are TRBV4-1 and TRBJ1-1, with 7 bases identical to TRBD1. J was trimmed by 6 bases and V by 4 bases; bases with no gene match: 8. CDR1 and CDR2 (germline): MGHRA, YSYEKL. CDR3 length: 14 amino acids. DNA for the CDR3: TGCGCCAGCAGCCTTCTGACAGGGTTCGCTGAAGCTTTCTTT. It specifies CASSLLTGFAEAFF.

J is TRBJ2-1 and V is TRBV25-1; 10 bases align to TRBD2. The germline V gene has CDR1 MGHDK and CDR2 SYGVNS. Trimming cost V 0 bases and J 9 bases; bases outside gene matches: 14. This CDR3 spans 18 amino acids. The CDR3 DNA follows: TGTGCCAGCAGTGAATACGGGCCCGCAACTAGCGGGAAAGGTGAGCAGTTCTTC. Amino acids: CASSEYGPATSGKGEQFF.

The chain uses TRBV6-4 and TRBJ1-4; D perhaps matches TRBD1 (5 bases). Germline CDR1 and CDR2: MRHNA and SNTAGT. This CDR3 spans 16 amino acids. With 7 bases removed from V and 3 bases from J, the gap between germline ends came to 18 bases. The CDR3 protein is CASTGTGGVANEKLFF. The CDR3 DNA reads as TGTGCCAGCACCGGGACCGGGGGGGTTGCTAATGAAAAACTGTTTTTT.

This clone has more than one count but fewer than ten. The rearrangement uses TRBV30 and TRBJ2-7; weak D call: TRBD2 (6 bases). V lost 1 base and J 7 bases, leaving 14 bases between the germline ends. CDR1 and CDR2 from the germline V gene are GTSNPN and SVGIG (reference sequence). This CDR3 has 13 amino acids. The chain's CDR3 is CAWSDQTRREQYV. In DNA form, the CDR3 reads TGTGCCTGGAGTGACCAGACTAGAAGGGAGCAGTACGTC.

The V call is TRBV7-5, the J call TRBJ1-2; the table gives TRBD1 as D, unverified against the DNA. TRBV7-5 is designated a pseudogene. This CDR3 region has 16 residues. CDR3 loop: CVRSPTFGQGDYGYTF. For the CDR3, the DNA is TGTGTCAGAAGCCCGACATTTGGACAGGGGGACTATGGCTACACCTTC.

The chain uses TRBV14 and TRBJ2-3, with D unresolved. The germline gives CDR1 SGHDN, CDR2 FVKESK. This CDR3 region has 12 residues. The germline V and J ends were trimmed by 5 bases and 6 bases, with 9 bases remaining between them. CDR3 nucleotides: TGTGCCAGCAGCTTACAGACGGATACGCAGTATTTT. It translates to CASSLQTDTQYF.

The chain's CDR3 is CASSPTTGTNQPQHF. The CDR3, as DNA: TGCGCCAGCAGCCCGACGACAGGGACGAATCAGCCCCAGCATTTT. The chain employs TRBV5-1 and TRBJ1-5, with 7 bases matching TRBD1. Germline trimming cut 4 bases from V and 4 bases from J; bases unmatched to any gene: 8. CDR3 length: 15 amino acids. Germline V lookup: CDR1 SGHRS, CDR2 YFSETQ.

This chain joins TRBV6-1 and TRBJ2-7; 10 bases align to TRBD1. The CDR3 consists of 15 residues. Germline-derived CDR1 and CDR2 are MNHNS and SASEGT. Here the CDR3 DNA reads TGTGCCAGCAGTGAAAGGACAGGGGGACCCTACGGGCAGTACGTC. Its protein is CASSERTGGPYGQYV.

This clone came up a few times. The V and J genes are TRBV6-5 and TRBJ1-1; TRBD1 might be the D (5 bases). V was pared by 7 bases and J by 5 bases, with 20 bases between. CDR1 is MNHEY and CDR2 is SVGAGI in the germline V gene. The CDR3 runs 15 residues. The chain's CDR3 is CASTQTAGFQTEAFF. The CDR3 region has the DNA TGTGCCAGCACCCAGACAGCCGGTTTTCAAACTGAAGCTTTCTTT.

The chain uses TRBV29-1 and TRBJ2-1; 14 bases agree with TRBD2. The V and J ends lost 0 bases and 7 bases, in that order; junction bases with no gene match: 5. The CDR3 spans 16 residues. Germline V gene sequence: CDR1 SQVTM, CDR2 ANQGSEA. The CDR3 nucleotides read TGCAGCGTTGAAGATTGGACTAGCGGGGGGAGGAATGAGCAGTTCTTC. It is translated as CSVEDWTSGGRNEQFF.

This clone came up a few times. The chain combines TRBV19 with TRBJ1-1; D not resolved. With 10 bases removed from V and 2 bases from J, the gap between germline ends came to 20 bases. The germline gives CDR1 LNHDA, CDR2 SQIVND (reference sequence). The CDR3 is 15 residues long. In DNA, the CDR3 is TGTGCCACTTCGCCCCACGGGTCACTCAACACTGAAGCTTTCTTT. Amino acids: CATSPHGSLNTEAFF.

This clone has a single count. CDR3 amino acids: CASSRGVVVTSPDTQYF. The CDR3 DNA sequence: TGTGCCAGCAGCCGCGGGGTTGTGGTGACTAGCCCTGATACGCAGTATTTT. This rearrangement joins TRBV5-5 to TRBJ2-3; 7 bases fit TRBD2. This CDR3 has 17 residues. Germline values: CDR1 SGHKS, CDR2 YYEKEE (reference sequence). Trimming took 4 bases from V and 6 from J; bases not matched to a gene: 17. The full variable domain, with the rest looked up from reference TRBV5-5 and TRBJ2-3, is DAGVTQSPTHLIKTRGQQVTLRCSPISGHKSVSWYQQVLGQGPQFIFQYYEKEERGRGNFPDRFSARQFPNYSSELNVNALLLGDSALYLCASSRGVVVTSPDTQYFGPGTRLTVL.

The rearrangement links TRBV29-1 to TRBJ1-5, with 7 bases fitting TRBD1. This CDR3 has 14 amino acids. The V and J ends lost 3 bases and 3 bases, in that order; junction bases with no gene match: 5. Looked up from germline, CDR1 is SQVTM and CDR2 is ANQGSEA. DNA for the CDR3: TGCAGCGTTGATTGGGACAGTGCCAATCAGCCCCAGCATTTT. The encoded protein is CSVDWDSANQPQHF.

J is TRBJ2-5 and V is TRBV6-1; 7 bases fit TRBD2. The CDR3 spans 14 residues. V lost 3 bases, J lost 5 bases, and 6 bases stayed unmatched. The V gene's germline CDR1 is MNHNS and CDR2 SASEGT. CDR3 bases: TGTGCCAGCAGTGAGGGCGGGGGAGCGGAGACCCAGTACTTC. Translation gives CASSEGGGAETQYF.

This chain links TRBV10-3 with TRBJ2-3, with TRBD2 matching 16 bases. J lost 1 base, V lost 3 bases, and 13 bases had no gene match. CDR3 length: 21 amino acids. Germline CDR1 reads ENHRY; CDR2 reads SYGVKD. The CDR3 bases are TGTGCCATCAGTGATGAAAATACGGGACTAGCGGGGGGGCGGGGCACAGATACGCAGTATTTT. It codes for CAISDENTGLAGGRGTDTQYF.

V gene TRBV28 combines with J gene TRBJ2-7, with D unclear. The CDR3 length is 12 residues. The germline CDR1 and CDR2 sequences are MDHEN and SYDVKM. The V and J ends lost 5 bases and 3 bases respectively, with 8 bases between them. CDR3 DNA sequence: TGTGCCAGCAGTGGCCAGGTCTACGAGCAGTACTTC. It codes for CASSGQVYEQYF.

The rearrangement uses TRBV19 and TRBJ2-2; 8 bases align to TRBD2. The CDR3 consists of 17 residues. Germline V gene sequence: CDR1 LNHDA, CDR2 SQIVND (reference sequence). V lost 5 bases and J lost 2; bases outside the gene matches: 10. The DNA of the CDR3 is TGTGCCAGTAGTTGGGGTGGCGGGGGGACTAACACCGGGGAGCTGTTTTTT. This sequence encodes CASSWGGGGTNTGELFF.

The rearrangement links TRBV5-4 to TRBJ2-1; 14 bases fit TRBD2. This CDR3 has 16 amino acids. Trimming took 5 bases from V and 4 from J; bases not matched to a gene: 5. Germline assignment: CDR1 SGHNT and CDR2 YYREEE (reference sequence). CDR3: CASSPGLAGDYNEQFF. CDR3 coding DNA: TGTGCCAGCAGTCCGGGACTAGCGGGAGATTACAATGAGCAGTTCTTC.

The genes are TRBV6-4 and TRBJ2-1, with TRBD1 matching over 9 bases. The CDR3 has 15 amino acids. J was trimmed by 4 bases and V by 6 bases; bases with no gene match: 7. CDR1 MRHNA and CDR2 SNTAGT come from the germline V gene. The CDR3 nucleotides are TGTGCCAGCAGCAAAGGGGACAGGGAATACAATGAGCAGTTCTTC. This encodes CASSKGDREYNEQFF.

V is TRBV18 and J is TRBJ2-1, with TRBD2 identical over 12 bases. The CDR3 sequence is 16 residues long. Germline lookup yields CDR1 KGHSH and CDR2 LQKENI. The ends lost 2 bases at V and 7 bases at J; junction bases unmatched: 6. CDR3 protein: CASSPTGTSGYNEQFF. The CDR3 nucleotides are TGTGCCAGCTCACCAACCGGGACTAGCGGGTATAATGAGCAGTTCTTC. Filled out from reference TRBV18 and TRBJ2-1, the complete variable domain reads NAGVMQNPRHLVRRRGQEARLRCSPMKGHSHVYWYRQLPEEGLKFMVYLQKENIIDESGMPKERFSAEFPKEGPSILRIQQVVRGDSAAYFCASSPTGTSGYNEQFFGPGTRLTVL.

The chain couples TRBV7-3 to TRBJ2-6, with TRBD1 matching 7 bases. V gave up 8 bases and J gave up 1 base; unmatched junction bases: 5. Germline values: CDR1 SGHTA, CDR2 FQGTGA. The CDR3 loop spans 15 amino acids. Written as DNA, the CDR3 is TGTGCCAGCCTGGACAGGAAGTCTGGGGCCAACGTCCTGACTTTC. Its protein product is CASLDRKSGANVLTF. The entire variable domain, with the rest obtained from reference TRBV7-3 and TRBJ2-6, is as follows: GAGVSQTPSNKVTEKGKYVELRCDPISGHTALYWYRQSLGQGPEFLIYFQGTGAADDSGLPNDRFFAVRPEGSVSTLKIQRTERGDSAVYLCASLDRKSGANVLTFGAGSRLTVL.

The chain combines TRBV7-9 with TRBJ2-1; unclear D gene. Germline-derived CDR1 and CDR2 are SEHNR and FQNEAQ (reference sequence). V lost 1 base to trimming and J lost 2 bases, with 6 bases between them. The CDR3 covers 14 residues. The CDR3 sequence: CASSLGGTYNEQFF. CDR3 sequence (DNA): TGTGCCAGCAGCTTAGGCGGAACCTACAATGAGCAGTTCTTC.

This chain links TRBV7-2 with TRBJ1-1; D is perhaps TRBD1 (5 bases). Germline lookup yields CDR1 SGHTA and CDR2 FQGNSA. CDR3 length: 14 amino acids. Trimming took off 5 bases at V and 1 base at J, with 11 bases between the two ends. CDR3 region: CASSRRVRNTEAFF. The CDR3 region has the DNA TGTGCCAGCAGCCGCAGGGTACGGAACACTGAAGCTTTCTTT.

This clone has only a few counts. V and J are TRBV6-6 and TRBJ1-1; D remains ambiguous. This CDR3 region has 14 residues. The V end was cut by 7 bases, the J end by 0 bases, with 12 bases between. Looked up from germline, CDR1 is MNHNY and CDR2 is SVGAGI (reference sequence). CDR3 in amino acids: CASKLTGMNTEAFF. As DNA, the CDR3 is TGTGCCAGCAAACTTACCGGGATGAACACTGAAGCTTTCTTT.

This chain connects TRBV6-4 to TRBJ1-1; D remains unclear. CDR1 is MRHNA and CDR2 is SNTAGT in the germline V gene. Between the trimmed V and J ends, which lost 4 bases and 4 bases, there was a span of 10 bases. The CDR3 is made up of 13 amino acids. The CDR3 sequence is CASSVERGTEAFF. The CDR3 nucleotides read TGTGCCAGCAGTGTCGAGCGGGGCACTGAAGCTTTCTTT.

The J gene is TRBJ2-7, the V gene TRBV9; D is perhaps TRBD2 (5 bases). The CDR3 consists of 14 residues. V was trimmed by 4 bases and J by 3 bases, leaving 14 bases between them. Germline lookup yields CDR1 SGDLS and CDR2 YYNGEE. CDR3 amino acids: CASSSPNGNYEQYF. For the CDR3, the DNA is TGTGCCAGCAGCTCCCCGAACGGGAACTACGAGCAGTACTTC.

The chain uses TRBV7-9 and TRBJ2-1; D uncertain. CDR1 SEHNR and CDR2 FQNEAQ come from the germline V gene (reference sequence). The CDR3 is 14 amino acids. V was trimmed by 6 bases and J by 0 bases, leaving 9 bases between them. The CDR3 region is CASSSTSSYNEQFF. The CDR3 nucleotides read TGTGCCAGCAGTTCAACAAGCTCCTACAATGAGCAGTTCTTC.

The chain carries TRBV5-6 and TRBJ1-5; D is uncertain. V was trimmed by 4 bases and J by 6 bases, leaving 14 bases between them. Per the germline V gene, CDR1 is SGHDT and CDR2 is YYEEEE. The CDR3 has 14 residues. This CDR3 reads CASSAGLRIQPQHF. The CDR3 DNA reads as TGTGCCAGCAGCGCCGGACTGAGGATTCAGCCCCAGCATTTT.

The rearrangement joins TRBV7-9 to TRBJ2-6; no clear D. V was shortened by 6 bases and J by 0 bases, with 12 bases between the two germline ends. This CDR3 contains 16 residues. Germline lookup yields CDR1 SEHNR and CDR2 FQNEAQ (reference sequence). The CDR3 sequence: CASRSTRYSGANVLTF. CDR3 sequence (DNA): TGTGCCAGCAGGTCAACTCGATACTCTGGGGCCAACGTCCTGACTTTC.

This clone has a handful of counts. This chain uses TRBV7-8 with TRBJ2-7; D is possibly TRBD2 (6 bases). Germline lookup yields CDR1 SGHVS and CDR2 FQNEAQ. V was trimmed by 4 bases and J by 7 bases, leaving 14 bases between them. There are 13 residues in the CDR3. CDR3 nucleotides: TGTGCCAGCAGCTCCCGGGACTCTTGGGAGCAGTACGTC. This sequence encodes CASSSRDSWEQYV.

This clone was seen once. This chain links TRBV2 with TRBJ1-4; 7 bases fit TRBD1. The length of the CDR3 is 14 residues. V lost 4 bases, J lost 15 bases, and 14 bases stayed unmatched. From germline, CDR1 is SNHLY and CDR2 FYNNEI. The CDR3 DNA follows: TGTGCCAGCAGTGCCATTCGAAAAGGGGACAGTTTGTTTTTT. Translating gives CASSAIRKGDSLFF.

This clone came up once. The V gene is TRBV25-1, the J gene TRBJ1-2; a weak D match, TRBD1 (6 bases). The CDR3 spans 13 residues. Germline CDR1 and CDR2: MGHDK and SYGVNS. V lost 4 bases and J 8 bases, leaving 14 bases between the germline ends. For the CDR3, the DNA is TGTGCCAGCAGTGGGATTCACAGGGTAGGCTACACCTTC. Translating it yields CASSGIHRVGYTF.